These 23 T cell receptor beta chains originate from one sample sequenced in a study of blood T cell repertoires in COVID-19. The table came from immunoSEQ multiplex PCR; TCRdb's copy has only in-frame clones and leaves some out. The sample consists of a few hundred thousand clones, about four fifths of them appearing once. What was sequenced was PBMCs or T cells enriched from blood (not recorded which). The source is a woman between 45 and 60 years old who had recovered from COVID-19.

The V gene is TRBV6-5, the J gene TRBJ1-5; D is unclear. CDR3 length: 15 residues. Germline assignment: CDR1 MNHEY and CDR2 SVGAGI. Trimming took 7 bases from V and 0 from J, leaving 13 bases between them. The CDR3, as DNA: TGTGCCAGCACTAGATCGGTCGATAGCAATCAGCCCCAGCATTTT. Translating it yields CASTRSVDSNQPQHF.

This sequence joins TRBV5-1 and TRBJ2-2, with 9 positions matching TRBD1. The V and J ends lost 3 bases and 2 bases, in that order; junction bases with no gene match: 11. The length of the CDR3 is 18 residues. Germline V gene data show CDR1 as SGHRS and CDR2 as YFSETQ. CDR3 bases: TGCGCCAGCAGCTACAGGGGGCAAACTCTAGTCAACACCGGGGAGCTGTTTTTT. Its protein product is CASSYRGQTLVNTGELFF.

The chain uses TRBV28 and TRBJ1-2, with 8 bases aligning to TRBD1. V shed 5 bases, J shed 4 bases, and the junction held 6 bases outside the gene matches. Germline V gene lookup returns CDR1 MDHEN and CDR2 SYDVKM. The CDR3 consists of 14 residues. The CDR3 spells CASSPGQGPYGYTF. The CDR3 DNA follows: TGTGCCAGCAGTCCAGGACAGGGTCCCTATGGCTACACCTTC.

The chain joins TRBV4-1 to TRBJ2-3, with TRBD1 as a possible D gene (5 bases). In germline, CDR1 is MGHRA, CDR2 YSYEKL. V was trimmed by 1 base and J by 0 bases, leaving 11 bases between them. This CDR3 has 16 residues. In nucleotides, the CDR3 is TGCGCCAGCAGCCAAGCACCAGGGCGTAGCACAGATACGCAGTATTTT. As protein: CASSQAPGRSTDTQYF.

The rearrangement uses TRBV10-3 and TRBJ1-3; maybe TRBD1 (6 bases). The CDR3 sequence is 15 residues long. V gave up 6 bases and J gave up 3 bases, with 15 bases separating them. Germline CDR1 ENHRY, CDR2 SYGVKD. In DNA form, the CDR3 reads TGTGCCATCAGGGAGACTACAGGGAGTGGAAACACCATATATTTT. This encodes CAIRETTGSGNTIYF.

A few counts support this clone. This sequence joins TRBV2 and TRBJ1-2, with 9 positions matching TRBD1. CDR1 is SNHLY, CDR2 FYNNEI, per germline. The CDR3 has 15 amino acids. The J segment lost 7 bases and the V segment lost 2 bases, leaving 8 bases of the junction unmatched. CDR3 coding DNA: TGTGCCAGCAGTGAATTGGGGACAGGGATGAGTGGCTACACCTTC. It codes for CASSELGTGMSGYTF.

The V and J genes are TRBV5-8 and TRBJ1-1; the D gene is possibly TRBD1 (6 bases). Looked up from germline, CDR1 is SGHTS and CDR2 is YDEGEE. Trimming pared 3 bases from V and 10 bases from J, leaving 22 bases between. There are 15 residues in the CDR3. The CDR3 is CASSSGQILTSVAFF. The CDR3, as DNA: TGTGCCAGCAGCTCCGGACAGATCCTTACTTCGGTAGCTTTCTTT.

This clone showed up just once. The CDR3 nucleotides are TGTGCCAGCAGCCCCCGTTGGGCAGGGGGCTACGAGCAGTACTTC. As protein: CASSPRWAGGYEQYF. The chain carries TRBV7-2 and TRBJ2-7; 7 bases are shared with TRBD1. Germline CDR1 reads SGHTA; CDR2 reads FQGNSA. V shed 5 bases and J 3 bases; nucleotides not matched to a gene: 10. This CDR3 has 15 amino acids.

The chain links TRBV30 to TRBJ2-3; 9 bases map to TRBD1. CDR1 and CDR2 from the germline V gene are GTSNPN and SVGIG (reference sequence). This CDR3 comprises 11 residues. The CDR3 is CGGTGRNTQYF. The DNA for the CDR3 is TGTGGGGGGACAGGGAGAAATACGCAGTATTTT.

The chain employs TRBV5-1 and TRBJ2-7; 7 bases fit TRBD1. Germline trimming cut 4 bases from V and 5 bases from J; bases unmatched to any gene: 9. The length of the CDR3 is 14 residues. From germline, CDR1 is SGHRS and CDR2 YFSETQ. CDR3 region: CASSTGTAGDEQYF. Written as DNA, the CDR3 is TGCGCCAGCAGCACCGGGACAGCTGGCGACGAGCAGTACTTC.

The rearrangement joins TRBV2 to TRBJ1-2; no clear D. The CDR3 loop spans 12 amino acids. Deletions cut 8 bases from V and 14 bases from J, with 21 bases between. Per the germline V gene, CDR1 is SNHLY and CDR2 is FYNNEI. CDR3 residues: CASGRDTSAYTF. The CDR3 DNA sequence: TGTGCCAGCGGGAGAGACACCTCTGCTTATACCTTC.

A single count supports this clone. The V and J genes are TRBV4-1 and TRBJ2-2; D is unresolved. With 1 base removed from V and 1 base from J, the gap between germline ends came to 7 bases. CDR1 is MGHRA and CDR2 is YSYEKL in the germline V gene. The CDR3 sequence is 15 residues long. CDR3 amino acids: CASSQGSMNTGELFF. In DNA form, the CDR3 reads TGCGCCAGCAGCCAAGGGAGTATGAACACCGGGGAGCTGTTTTTT.

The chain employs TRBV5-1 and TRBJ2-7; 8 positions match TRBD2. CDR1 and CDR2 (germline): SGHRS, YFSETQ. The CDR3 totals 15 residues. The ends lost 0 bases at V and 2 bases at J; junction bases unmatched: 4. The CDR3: CASSLDGRAPYEQYF. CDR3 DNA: TGCGCCAGCAGCTTGGACGGGAGGGCCCCCTACGAGCAGTACTTC.

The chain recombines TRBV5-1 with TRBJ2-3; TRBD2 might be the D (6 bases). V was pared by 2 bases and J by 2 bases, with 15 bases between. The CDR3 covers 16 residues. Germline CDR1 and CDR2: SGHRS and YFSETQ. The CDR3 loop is CASSLGRGEDTDTQYF. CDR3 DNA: TGCGCCAGCAGCTTAGGGCGGGGCGAGGACACAGATACGCAGTATTTT. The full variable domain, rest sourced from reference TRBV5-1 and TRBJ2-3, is KAGVTQTPRYLIKTRGQQVTLSCSPISGHRSVSWYQQTPGQGLQFLFEYFSETQRNKGNFPGRFSGRQFSNSRSEMNVSTLELGDSALYLCASSLGRGEDTDTQYFGPGTRLTVL.

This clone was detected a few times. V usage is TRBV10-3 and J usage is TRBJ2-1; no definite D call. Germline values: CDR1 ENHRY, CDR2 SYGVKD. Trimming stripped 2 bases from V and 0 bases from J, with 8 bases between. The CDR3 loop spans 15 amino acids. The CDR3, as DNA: TGTGCCATCAGTGAGCAGGCTCCCTCCTACAATGAGCAGTTCTTC. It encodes CAISEQAPSYNEQFF.

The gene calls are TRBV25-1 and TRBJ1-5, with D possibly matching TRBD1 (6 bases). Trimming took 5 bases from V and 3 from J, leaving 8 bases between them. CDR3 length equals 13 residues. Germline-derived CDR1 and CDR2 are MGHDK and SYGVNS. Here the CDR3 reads CASSWGLNQPQHF. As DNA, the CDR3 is TGTGCCAGCAGTTGGGGGCTCAATCAGCCCCAGCATTTT.

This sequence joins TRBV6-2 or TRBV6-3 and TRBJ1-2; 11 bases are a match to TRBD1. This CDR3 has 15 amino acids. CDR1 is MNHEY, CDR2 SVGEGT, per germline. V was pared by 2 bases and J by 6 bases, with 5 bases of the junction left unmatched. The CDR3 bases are TGTGCCAGCAGTTACACCCGGACAGGGGGCGATGGCTACACCTTC. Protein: CASSYTRTGGDGYTF.

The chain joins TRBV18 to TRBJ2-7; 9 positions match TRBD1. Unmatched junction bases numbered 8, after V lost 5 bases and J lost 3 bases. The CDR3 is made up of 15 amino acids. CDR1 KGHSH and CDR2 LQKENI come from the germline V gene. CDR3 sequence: CASSTSSDRGYEQYF. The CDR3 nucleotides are TGTGCCAGCTCAACCTCCTCGGACAGGGGCTACGAGCAGTACTTC.

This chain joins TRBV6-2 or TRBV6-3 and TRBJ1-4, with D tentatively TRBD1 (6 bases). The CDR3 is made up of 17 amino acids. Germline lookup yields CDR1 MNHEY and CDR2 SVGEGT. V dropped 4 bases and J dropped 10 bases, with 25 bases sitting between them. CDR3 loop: CASSSRQVPSEVRKLFF. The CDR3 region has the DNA TGTGCCAGCAGTTCCCGACAGGTTCCTTCAGAGGTACGAAAACTGTTTTTT.

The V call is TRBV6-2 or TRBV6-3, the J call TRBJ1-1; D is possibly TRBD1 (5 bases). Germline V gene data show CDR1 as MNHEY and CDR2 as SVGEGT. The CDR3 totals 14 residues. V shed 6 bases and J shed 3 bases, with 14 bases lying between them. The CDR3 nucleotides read TGTGCCAGCAGCGCTCAGGGATGGGACACTGAAGCTTTCTTT. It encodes CASSAQGWDTEAFF.

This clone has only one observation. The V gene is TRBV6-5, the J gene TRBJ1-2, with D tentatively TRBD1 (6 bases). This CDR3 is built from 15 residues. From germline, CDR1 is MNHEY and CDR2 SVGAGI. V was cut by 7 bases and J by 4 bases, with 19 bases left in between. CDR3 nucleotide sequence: TGTGCCAGCACCGTTTCAGGGGCCGTTGGCTATGGCTACACCTTC. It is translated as CASTVSGAVGYGYTF.

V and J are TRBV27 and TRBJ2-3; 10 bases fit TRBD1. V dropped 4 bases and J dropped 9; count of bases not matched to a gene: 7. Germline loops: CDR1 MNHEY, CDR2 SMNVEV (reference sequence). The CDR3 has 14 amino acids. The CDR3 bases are TGTGCCAGCAGTTCTCGGGACAGGGGTGGAACGCAGTATTTT. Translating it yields CASSSRDRGGTQYF.

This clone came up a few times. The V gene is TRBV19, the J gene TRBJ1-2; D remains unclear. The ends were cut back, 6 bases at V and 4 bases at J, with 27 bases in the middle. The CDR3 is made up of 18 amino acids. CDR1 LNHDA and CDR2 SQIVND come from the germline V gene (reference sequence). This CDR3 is CASRSMGRRTTWGYGYTF. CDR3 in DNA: TGTGCCAGTAGGTCAATGGGAAGAAGGACTACTTGGGGCTATGGCTACACCTTC.